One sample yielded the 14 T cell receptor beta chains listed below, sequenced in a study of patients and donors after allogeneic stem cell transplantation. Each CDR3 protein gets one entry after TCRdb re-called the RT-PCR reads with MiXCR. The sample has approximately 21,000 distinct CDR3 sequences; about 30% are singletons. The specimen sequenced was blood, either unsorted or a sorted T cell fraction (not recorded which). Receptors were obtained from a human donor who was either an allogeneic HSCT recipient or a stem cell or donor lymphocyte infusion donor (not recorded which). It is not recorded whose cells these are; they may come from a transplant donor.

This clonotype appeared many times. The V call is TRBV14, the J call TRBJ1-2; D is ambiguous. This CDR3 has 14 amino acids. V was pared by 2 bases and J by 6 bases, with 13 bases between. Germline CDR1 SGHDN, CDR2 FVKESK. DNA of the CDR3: TGTGCCAGCAGCCAAAGTCGGGAAGGGAATGGCTACACCTTC. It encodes CASSQSREGNGYTF. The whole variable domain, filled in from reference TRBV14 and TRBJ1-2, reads EAGVTQFPSHSVIEKGQTVTLRCDPISGHDNLYWYRRVMGKEIKFLLHFVKESKQDESGMPNNRFLAERTGGTYSTLKVQPAELEDSGVYFCASSQSREGNGYTFGSGTRLTVV.

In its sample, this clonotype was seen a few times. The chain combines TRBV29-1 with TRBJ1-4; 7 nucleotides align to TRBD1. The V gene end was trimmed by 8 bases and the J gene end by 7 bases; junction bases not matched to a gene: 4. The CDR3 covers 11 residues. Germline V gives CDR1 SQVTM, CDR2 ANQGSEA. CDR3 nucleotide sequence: TGCAGCATCTACAGGGGTGAAAAACTGTTTTTT. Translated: CSIYRGEKLFF.

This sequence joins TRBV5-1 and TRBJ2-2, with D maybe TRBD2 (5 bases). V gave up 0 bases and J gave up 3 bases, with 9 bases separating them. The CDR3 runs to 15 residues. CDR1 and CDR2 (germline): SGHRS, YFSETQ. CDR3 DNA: TGCGCCAGCAGCTTGGGACTACCGTACACCGGGGAGCTGTTTTTT. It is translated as CASSLGLPYTGELFF.

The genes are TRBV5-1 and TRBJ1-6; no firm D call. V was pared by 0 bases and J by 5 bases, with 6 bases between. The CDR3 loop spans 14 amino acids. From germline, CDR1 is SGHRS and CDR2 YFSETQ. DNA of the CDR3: TGCGCCAGCAGCTTGGACCATAATAATTCACCCCTCCACTTT. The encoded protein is CASSLDHNNSPLHF.

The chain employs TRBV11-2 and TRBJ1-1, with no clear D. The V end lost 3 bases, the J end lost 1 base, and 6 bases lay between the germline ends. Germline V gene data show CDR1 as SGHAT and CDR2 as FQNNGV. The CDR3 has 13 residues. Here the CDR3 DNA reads TGTGCCAGCAGCTTCGACCCGAACACTGAAGCTTTCTTT. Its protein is CASSFDPNTEAFF.

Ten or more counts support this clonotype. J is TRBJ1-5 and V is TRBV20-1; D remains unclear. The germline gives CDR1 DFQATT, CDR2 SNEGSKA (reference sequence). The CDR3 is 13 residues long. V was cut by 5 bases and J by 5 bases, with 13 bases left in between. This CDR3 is CSAGGRRDQPQHF. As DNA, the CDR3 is TGCAGTGCTGGAGGGAGGAGGGATCAGCCCCAGCATTTT.

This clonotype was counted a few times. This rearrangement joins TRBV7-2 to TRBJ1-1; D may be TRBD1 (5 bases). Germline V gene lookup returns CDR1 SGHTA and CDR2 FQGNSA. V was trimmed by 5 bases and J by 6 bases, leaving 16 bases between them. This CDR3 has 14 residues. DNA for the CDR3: TGTGCCAGCAGCCCGACGGGGGGAAGACCTGAAGCTTTCTTT. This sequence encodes CASSPTGGRPEAFF.

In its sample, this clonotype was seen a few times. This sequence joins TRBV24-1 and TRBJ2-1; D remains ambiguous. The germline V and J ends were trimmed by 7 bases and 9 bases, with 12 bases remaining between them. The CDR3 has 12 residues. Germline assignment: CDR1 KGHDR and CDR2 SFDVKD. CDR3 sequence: CATSLPMGEQFF. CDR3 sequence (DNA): TGTGCCACCAGCCTTCCGATGGGTGAGCAGTTCTTC.

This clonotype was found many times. CDR3 loop: CSARDGGRTQRPQHF. The CDR3 nucleotides read TGCAGTGCTAGAGATGGGGGACGGACCCAAAGGCCCCAGCATTTT. This chain joins TRBV20-1 and TRBJ1-5, with D perhaps matching TRBD1 (5 bases). Between the trimmed V and J ends, which lost 0 bases and 9 bases, there was a span of 18 bases. There are 15 residues in the CDR3. Per germline, CDR1 DFQATT and CDR2 SNEGSKA (reference sequence).

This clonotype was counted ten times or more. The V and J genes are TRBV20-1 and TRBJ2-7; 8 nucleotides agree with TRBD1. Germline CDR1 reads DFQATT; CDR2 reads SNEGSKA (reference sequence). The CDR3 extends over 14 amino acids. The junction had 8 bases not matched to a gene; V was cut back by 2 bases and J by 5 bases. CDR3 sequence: CSARQVQGAHEQYV. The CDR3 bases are TGCAGTGCTAGACAGGTCCAGGGGGCTCACGAGCAGTACGTC.

CDR3 amino acids: CASSFSGGTDTQYF. The CDR3 DNA is TGTGCCAGCAGCTTTAGCGGGGGCACAGATACGCAGTATTTT. The chain combines TRBV11-2 with TRBJ2-3; 8 bases align to TRBD2. This CDR3 has 14 residues. CDR1 SGHAT and CDR2 FQNNGV come from the germline V gene. Losses at the gene ends were 3 bases for V and 1 base for J; bases not matched to a gene: 0.

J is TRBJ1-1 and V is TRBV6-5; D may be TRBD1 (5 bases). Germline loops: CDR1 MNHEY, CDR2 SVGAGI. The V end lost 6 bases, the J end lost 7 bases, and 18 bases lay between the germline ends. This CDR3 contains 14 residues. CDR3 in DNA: TGTGCCAGCAGCCCCCTTTGGCGACAGAGTGAAGCTTTCTTT. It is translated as CASSPLWRQSEAFF.

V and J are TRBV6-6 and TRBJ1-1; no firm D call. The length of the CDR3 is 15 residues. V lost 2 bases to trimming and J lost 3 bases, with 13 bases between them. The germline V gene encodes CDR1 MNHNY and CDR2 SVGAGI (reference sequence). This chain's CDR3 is CASSYLGRADTEAFF. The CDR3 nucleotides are TGTGCCAGCAGTTACCTCGGGCGGGCGGACACTGAAGCTTTCTTT.

In DNA, the CDR3 is TGTGCCAGCTCACCAAGCGGGTCGGCTAATGAAAAACTGTTTTTT. Translation: CASSPSGSANEKLFF. This sequence joins TRBV18 and TRBJ1-4; D is unclear. Germline V gene data show CDR1 as KGHSH and CDR2 as LQKENI. Trimming left V 2 bases short and J 3 bases short, with 10 bases between. This CDR3 is 15 amino acids long. Filled out from reference TRBV18 and TRBJ1-4, the complete variable domain reads NAGVMQNPRHLVRRRGQEARLRCSPMKGHSHVYWYRQLPEEGLKFMVYLQKENIIDESGMPKERFSAEFPKEGPSILRIQQVVRGDSAAYFCASSPSGSANEKLFFGSGTQLSVL.